This T cell receptor beta chain came from a study of human T cells and chemical hapten exposure. Whole-study context: In the sensitization step, 2% DPC was placed on around 2 cm by around 2 cm of upper inner arm skin.

From the RACE reads, TCRdb called clonotypes with MiXCR, one entry per CDR3 protein. This table has tens of thousands of distinct CDR3 sequences, about 12% appearing once. As to time point: patch test 1, 2 weeks after DPC sensitization. Treatment indicated: therapeutic diphenylcyclopropenone sensitization with weekly scalp DPC. Patients had alopecia, were aged 18 to 70, and were not pregnant. Unfractionated whole blood served as the source for total RNA extraction. Concerning this clonotype: No antigen is known for it.

Findings of the study overall: Alopecia was present in the donors, so their immune response may differ from healthy people's.

Germline CDR1 reads DFQATT; CDR2 reads SNEGSKA (reference sequence). This CDR3 has 12 residues. V was trimmed by 1 base and J by 4 bases, leaving 6 bases between them. This receptor was identified in a woman between 55 and 75 years old with alopecia areata. Some clones in this sample may be carry-over from other donors' samples. V is TRBV20-1 and J is TRBJ2-3, with D unresolved. Source: whole blood, taken in connection with sensitization to the hapten diphenylcyclopropenone (DPC). The CDR3 reads CSARGIADTQYF. The DNA for the CDR3 is TGCAGTGCTAGAGGGATCGCAGATACGCAGTATTTT.